This T cell receptor (beta chain) was found in a study of cytomegalovirus exposure and HLA in healthy donors (dated by TCRdb to about 2017). As for the study more broadly: In an earlier analysis of around 540 of the donors, approximately 260 Gb of sequence data and 120 million or so unique TCR beta sequences from roughly 200 million T cells were reported. An early release covering over 500 HLA-typed donors comprised 300 to 350 gigabases of sequencing data and some 79 million unique TCR sequences. Among the 398 genotyped donors, about 83% belonged to the genetic ancestry cluster associated with self-reported Caucasian donors. The aim of the study was to test whether cataloging public T cell receptors could identify signatures of past pathogen exposure. The study used immunosequencing to profile the T cell repertoires of 666 subjects and linked those repertoires to cytomegalovirus serostatus. A separate validation cohort of roughly 120 different subjects was used in addition to the roughly 700-subject first cohort. The study combined high-throughput TCR immunosequencing, statistical association of individual TCRs with disease status, and machine learning to predict cytomegalovirus infection status. In a later analysis, previously published TCR beta repertoires from about 670 donors were re-analyzed and high-resolution HLA genotyping was added so that TCR occurrence patterns could be studied. In the later analysis, no new phenotypic data were used to find candidate immune exposures; instead, reliance was placed on TCR beta sequences and their occurrence across donors. To decide whether each TCR beta V gene segment behaved as functional or pseudogenic, an earlier analysis of fewer than 750 of the donors relied on high-throughput TCR beta sequencing. Alongside the repertoire data, information on donor age, sex, ethnicity and CMV serostatus was compiled. A later genetic analysis took genome-wide SNP genotypes for about three fifths of the 666 donors and used that subset as a discovery cohort. Every discovery cohort repertoire had been produced on one sequencing platform. Class I and class II HLA loci were covered by the typing at four-digit resolution. Typing coverage differed by locus: A, B, C, DRB1 and DQB1 were typed in roughly 620-630 donors, DQA1 in roughly 510, DPA1 in around 600, and DPB1 in approximately 450. About five DR-DQ haplotypes were treated as single units for association and clustering because of strong linkage in the cohort. Among 398 genotyped donors of the cohort, an average of approximately 240,000 unique TCR beta nucleotide sequences were sequenced per donor, about a sixth of them non-productive. Broad study findings and their caveats: Because counts were too low, 15 or so rarely observed V segments, including chromosome 9 orphons, were excluded from the earlier analysis of several hundred of the donors. Because some donors lacked HLA typing at each locus, the association tests relied only on the typed subset. Three of the identified cytomegalovirus-associated TCR beta chains were confirmed in vitro to be specific for cytomegalovirus antigens. In a later analysis, HLA-associated TCR beta chains showed more clonal expansion and lower generation probabilities than non-associated chains that were equally common. Because the 87-base-pair reads could not distinguish some IMGT-functional V segments, including TRBV6-2 and TRBV6-3, those segments were excluded. Across donors, most TCR sequences were observed very rarely, whereas some public TCRs were present in many individuals. In a later analysis, 15,000 to 20,000 TCR beta sequences were associated with specific HLA alleles at a false discovery rate of 0.05. A total of 164 TCR beta chains were listed by the study as associated with cytomegalovirus. A cluster of highly shared sequence variants was judged likely to represent a technical artifact of the sequencing pipeline. Presence/absence analyses assumed roughly uniform sequencing depth across donors, an assumption that may not hold. Linkage disequilibrium might explain the correlated functional status among segregating V segments, but an unknown experimental factor could not be excluded. A later genetic analysis associated a missense DCLRE1C variant with V-gene and J-gene trimming of TCR beta chains, and an independent cohort replicated the association. Strong co-occurrence of HLA alleles, especially DR and DQ, made assigning TCR associations to individual alleles difficult. Most CMV-associated TCR beta chains appeared to be HLA-restricted in a later analysis, and the HLA associations seemed to be driven largely by CMV exposure. Several of the top co-occurrence clusters appeared to be linked to parvovirus B19, influenza, CMV and Epstein-Barr virus, according to a later analysis. According to a later analysis, TCR association rates differed among HLA loci, with DRB1 alleles showing the most associated TCRs and HLA-C alleles showing the fewest. In a later genetic analysis, fewer N-insertions in productive TCRs were reported among donors in an Asian-associated ancestry cluster than the roughly 640-donor mean. Broadly in line with IMGT annotations, most TCR beta V segments showed up in productive rearrangements about 87% or about 30% of the time in an earlier analysis of approximately 600 of the donors. The authors suggested that the approach could potentially be extended to other disease states and immunological phenotypes. The only immune exposure information available for the cohort was CMV serostatus. This cohort had only TCR beta chains sequenced, and the lack of alpha or paired-chain data limited which features could be detected. The classifier was reported to diagnose cytomegalovirus status with high specificity and sensitivity in both the original and validation cohorts. A further reported finding was that TCR beta sequences accurately predicted the HLA-A and HLA-B alleles for most subjects in the first cohort.

In total, 600 or so healthy bone marrow donors made up the cohort. At the time of sampling, all cohort members were nominally healthy, though unrecorded immune exposures were likely present. The donor tested CMV seropositive and was one of the 289 seropositive cohort members. A peripheral blood sample was collected from each donor, and TCR beta sequencing was performed on peripheral blood mononuclear cells. The Qiagen DNeasy Blood Extraction Kit was used to extract genomic DNA from the blood cell samples. From cysteine to phenylalanine, the CDR3 is 14 amino acids long. The CDR3 DNA has 42 bases and is translated from base 1. Reading the germline V gene gives CDR1 SGHRS and CDR2 YFSETQ. Remarks on this clone: It lacks a known antigen. Base qualities are not at hand, and no much larger clone is one base apart.

The library was made by the immunoSEQ multiplex PCR assay. The multiplex PCR relied on a mix of 60 forward primers for TCR Vbeta segments and 13 reverse primers for TCR Jbeta segments. A multiplex PCR assay on genomic DNA amplified the CDR3 region of rearranged TCR beta genes. The amplified TCR beta libraries were sequenced on the Illumina HiSeq System as 87-base-pair reads. As for how the authors treated the data: Across the 500 to 700 repertoires, a later analysis counted around 80 million unique TCR beta chains, roughly 11 million of which were shared by at least two donors. To remove PCR and sequencing errors, raw reads were error-corrected and collapsed into unique sequences using a nearest-neighbor algorithm that merged closely related sequences. V, D and J gene segments were assigned by aligning CDR3 sequences to IMGT reference sequences. For a sequence to be retained, at least a six-nucleotide match to both a V gene segment and a J gene segment was required. Rearrangements were called productive when the CDR3 lacked stop codons and stayed in frame with V and J; all others were non-productive. CDR3 was defined according to IMGT convention as the region running from the second conserved V-encoded cysteine to the conserved J-encoded phenylalanine. In an earlier analysis of approximately 590 of the donors, sequences lacking an unambiguous match to a single V gene segment were excluded. In an earlier analysis of 500 to 750 of the donors, V segments were called functional above 56.7% productive rearrangements and were called segregating when the between-donor standard deviation exceeded 5%. To diagnose cytomegalovirus status from the catalog of TCR beta chain sequences, a statistical classification framework was built. In a later analysis, TCR nucleotide sequences were compared against IMGT/GENE-DB human TR gene sequences so that V and J genes could be assigned. A later analysis assigned CDR3 sequences and most-parsimonious VDJ recombination scenarios with the TCRdist pipeline. In a later analysis, each TCR beta chain was defined by its CDR3 amino acid sequence together with its V-gene family, and reads lacking a unique V-gene family were excluded. To address suspected cross-contamination and a sequencing artifact, a later analysis removed under 600 highly shared, low-generation-probability nucleotide sequences. In a later analysis, a clonal expansion index was calculated for each public chain from normalized within-repertoire ranks of inferred template counts. In a later analysis, generation probabilities were computed with a VDJ recombination model fitted to out-of-frame rearrangements, and the resulting probabilities were checked against IGoR. In a later analysis, hypergeometric tests were used to score TCR-TCR, TCR-HLA and TCR-CMV co-occurrence, with a repertoire-size bias correction applied to TCR pairs. False discovery rates were estimated in a later analysis by permuting HLA or CMV assignments 20 times. In a later analysis, co-occurring TCRs were grouped with DBSCAN, and TCRdist sequence similarity was added when clustering was performed within HLA-allele-positive subsets. For co-occurrence clustering, repertoires with fewer than 30,000 or more than 120,000 public chains were excluded, along with 5 or 6 repertoires with anomalous nucleotide sharing. As stored in TCRdb, this immuneACCESS dataset retains in-frame rearrangements with V and J assigned. A fraction of the clones does not appear; measured against another copy, unresolved V genes explain less than half of the discrepancy, and the remainder lacks a known reason. V, J and clone size are those of that table, while D and trimming were read from the DNA. The sample yields approximately 120,000 clones; around 70% were counted once. The ten largest make up under 6.5% of the sample.

The chain was built from TRBV5-1 and TRBJ2-5, with 7 central nucleotides matching TRBD1. The J call is in doubt because the DNA end fits TRBJ2-7 better. Sequencing input: PBMCs. The receptor was isolated from a woman in her 70s in good health and CMV-seropositive. In nucleotide form, the sequence is TGCGCCAGCAGCGGGACGACAGGGTGGAACGAGCAGTACTTC. The resulting protein is CASSGTTGWNEQYF.